Included here is one T cell receptor (beta chain) sequence, with context. Its antigen is not identified. Trimming removed 2 bases at V and 12 bases at J, with 23 bases between. CDR3 length: 15 residues. Germline V gene data show CDR1 as KGHSH and CDR2 as LQKENI. The record originates from a study of blood T cells in healthy people across ages. Regarding the study as a whole: Per million T cells, TCR beta diversity dropped about linearly as age rose. Greater diversity and more naive CD4+ cells were seen in long-lived donors than in aged donors.

Total RNA was extracted at no less than 6 micrograms per sample. A second about 6 to 12 cycle PCR used barcoded and J-beta primers. Each cDNA molecule carried a tag from a template-switch adaptor that contained 12 random nucleotides. TCRdb recomputed calls from the 5' RACE reads with MiXCR, one row per CDR3 protein. Of about 1.4 million distinct CDR3 sequences listed, roughly 59% are singletons. Sequencing was done on a sample of blood. The chain uses TRBV18 and TRBJ2-7; tentatively, D is TRBD2 (5 bases). This TCR derives from a man aged 18 to 29 in good health. The DNA for the CDR3 is TGTGCCAGCTCACCAGAATACAACCAGGCTTCAGCGGTGTACTTC. Translated, it gives CASSPEYNQASAVYF. The entire variable domain, with the rest obtained from reference TRBV18 and TRBJ2-7, is as follows: NAGVMQNPRHLVRRRGQEARLRCSPMKGHSHVYWYRQLPEEGLKFMVYLQKENIIDESGMPKERFSAEFPKEGPSILRIQQVVRGDSAAYFCASSPEYNQASAVYFGPGTRLTVT.